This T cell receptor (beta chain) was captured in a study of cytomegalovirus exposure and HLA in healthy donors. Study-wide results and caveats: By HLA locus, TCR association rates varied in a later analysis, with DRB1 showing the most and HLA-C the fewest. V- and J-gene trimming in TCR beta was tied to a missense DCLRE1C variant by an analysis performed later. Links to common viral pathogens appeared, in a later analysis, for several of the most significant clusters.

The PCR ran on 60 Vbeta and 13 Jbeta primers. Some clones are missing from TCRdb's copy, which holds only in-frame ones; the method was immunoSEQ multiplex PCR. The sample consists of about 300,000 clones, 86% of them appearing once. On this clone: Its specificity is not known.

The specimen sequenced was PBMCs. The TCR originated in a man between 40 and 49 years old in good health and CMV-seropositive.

CDR3: CSATGTSTPGGYNEQFF. The CDR3 nucleotides read TGCAGCGCAACCGGGACTAGCACCCCTGGAGGCTACAATGAGCAGTTCTTC. This rearrangement joins TRBV29-1 to TRBJ2-1; 9 bases line up with TRBD2. This CDR3 comprises 17 residues. Losses at the gene ends were 7 bases for V and 3 bases for J; bases not matched to a gene: 16. Per the germline V gene, CDR1 is SQVTM and CDR2 is ANQGSEA.